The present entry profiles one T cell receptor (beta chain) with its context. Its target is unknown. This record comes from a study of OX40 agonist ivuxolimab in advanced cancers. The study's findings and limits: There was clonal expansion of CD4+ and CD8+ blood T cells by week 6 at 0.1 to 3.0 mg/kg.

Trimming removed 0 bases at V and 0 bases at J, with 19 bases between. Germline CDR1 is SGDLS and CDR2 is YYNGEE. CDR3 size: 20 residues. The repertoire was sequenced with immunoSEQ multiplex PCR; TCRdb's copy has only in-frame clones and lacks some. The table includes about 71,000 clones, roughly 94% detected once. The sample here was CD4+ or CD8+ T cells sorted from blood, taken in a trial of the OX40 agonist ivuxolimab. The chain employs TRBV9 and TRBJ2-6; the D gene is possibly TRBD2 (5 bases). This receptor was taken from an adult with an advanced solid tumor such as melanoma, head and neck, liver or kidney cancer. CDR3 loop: CASSVVARQDFSSGANVLTF. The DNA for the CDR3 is TGTGCCAGCAGCGTAGTTGCCCGGCAGGACTTCAGCTCTGGGGCCAACGTCCTGACTTTC. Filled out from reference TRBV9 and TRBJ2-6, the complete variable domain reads DSGVTQTPKHLITATGQRVTLRCSPRSGDLSVYWYQQSLDQGLQFLIQYYNGEERAKGNILERFSAQQFPDLHSELNLSSLELGDSALYFCASSVVARQDFSSGANVLTFGAGSRLTVL.